Following are 8 T cell receptor beta chains from one sample sequenced in a study of cytomegalovirus exposure and HLA in healthy donors. With 60 Vbeta and 13 Jbeta primers, the PCR was carried out. Sequenced by immunoSEQ multiplex PCR; TCRdb stores in-frame clones only, minus some. The sample holds 130,000 to 150,000 clones, 60% to 80% seen once. The sequenced sample consisted of PBMCs. The receptors here all came from a male donor in good health and CMV-seronegative.

V is TRBV9 and J is TRBJ2-1; 7 nucleotides align to TRBD2. The germline gives CDR1 SGDLS, CDR2 YYNGEE. There are 15 residues in the CDR3. The V gene end was trimmed by 0 bases and the J gene end by 8 bases; junction bases not matched to a gene: 8. This chain's CDR3 is CASSVAGREFYEQFF. DNA of the CDR3: TGTGCCAGCAGCGTAGCGGGGCGGGAGTTTTATGAGCAGTTCTTC.

The chain recombines TRBV7-2 with TRBJ1-5; no reliable D call. Germline loops: CDR1 SGHTA, CDR2 FQGNSA. Trimming left V 0 bases short and J 4 bases short, with 10 bases between. This CDR3 spans 15 amino acids. DNA for the CDR3: TGTGCCAGCAGCTTAGCCATGGCAGCGAATCAGCCCCAGCATTTT. Translated: CASSLAMAANQPQHF.

The chain carries TRBV5-4 and TRBJ1-6, with 7 bases that match TRBD1. Germline assignment: CDR1 SGHNT and CDR2 YYREEE (reference sequence). Germline trimming cut 4 bases from V and 5 bases from J; bases unmatched to any gene: 3. The CDR3 contains 14 residues. CDR3 in DNA: TGTGCCAGCAGCAGGGACAGCGATAATTCACCCCTCCACTTT. The encoded protein is CASSRDSDNSPLHF.

This chain joins TRBV4-2 and TRBJ2-7, with 10 bases that match TRBD2. J gave up 7 bases and V 3 bases, and 9 bases lay outside the gene matches. This CDR3 comprises 15 residues. Per the germline V gene, CDR1 is LGHNA and CDR2 is YNFKEQ. CDR3 DNA: TGTGCCAGCAGCCAGAACCTAGCGGGAGTAAGGGAGCAGTACTTC. Protein sequence: CASSQNLAGVREQYF.

The chain recombines TRBV28 with TRBJ2-3, with 9 bases identical to TRBD1. After removal of 5 bases from V and 2 bases from J, the junction contained 5 bases not matched to a gene. Germline V gene lookup returns CDR1 MDHEN and CDR2 SYDVKM. The CDR3 runs to 15 residues. In DNA, the CDR3 is TGTGCCAGCAGTGAGGACAGGGGAACCACAGATACGCAGTATTTT. Protein product: CASSEDRGTTDTQYF. Full variable domain (missing parts from reference TRBV28 and TRBJ2-3): DVKVTQSSRYLVKRTGEKVFLECVQDMDHENMFWYRQDPGLGLRLIYFSYDVKMKEKGDIPEGYSVSREKKERFSLILESASTNQTSMYLCASSEDRGTTDTQYFGPGTRLTVL.

The J gene is TRBJ1-1, the V gene TRBV20-1; D is ambiguous. This CDR3 is 11 amino acids long. The germline V gene encodes CDR1 DFQATT and CDR2 SNEGSKA (reference sequence). Trimming left V 7 bases short and J 1 base short, with 7 bases between. The CDR3 DNA is TGCAGTGGCGACACGAACACTGAAGCTTTCTTT. Protein sequence: CSGDTNTEAFF.

The V gene is TRBV9, the J gene TRBJ2-7, with TRBD1 identical over 9 bases. This CDR3 has 14 residues. Trimming at V came to 3 bases and at J to 3 bases, leaving 4 bases not matched to a gene. The germline CDR1 and CDR2 sequences are SGDLS and YYNGEE. This CDR3 reads CASSAGQGFYEQYF. The CDR3 DNA reads as TGTGCCAGCAGCGCGGGACAGGGCTTCTACGAGCAGTACTTC.

The CDR3 region is CASSHGESYEQYF. DNA of the CDR3: TGTGCCAGCAGCCACGGGGAGAGCTACGAGCAGTACTTC. The rearrangement uses TRBV5-6 and TRBJ2-7; TRBD2 might be the D (5 bases). Germline V gives CDR1 SGHDT, CDR2 YYEEEE. CDR3 size: 13 residues. The V gene lost 4 bases and the J gene lost 3 bases, with 11 bases spanning the gap.